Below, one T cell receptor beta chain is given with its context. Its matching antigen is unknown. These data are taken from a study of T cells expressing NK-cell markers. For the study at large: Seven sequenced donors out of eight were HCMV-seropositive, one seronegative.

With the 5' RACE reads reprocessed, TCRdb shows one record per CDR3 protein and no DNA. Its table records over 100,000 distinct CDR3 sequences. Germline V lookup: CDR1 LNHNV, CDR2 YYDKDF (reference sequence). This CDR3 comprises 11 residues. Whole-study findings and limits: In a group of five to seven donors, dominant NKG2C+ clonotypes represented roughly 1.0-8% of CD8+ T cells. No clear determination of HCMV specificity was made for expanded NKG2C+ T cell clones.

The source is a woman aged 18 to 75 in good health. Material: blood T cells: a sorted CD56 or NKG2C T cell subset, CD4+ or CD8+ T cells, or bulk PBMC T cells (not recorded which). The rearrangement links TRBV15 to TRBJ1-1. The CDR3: CATSSLGEAFF.